This entry lists 9 T cell receptor beta chains sequenced from one sample in a study of cytomegalovirus exposure and HLA in healthy donors. Primers included in the PCR were 60 Vbeta and 13 Jbeta primers. TCRdb's table, derived via immunoSEQ multiplex PCR, lists solely in-frame clones and lacks some. The repertoire holds 90,000 to 150,000 clones, with roughly 82% as singletons. The sample was PBMCs. These TCRs come from a woman under 30 in good health and CMV-seronegative.

This chain connects TRBV11-2 to TRBJ2-7; D gene unclear. The CDR3 is 12 residues long. Germline CDR1 and CDR2: SGHAT and FQNNGV. V was trimmed by 3 bases and J by 2 bases, leaving 5 bases between them. The chain's CDR3 is CASSLAPYEQYF. DNA of the CDR3: TGTGCCAGCAGCTTGGCCCCCTACGAGCAGTACTTC.

The gene calls are TRBV27 and TRBJ2-5; 9 nucleotides align to TRBD1. The CDR3 loop spans 14 amino acids. The germline CDR1 and CDR2 sequences are MNHEY and SMNVEV (reference sequence). After removal of 7 bases from V and 11 bases from J, the junction contained 14 bases not matched to a gene. CDR3 sequence (DNA): TGTGCCAGCAAGAACGGACAGGGGCCCCTTGAGCAGTACTTC. Translation gives CASKNGQGPLEQYF.

This CDR3 is CASSLGGSQETQYF. The CDR3 nucleotides are TGTGCCAGCAGCTTAGGAGGGTCCCAAGAGACCCAGTACTTC. The genes are TRBV7-7 and TRBJ2-5, with D perhaps TRBD2 (5 bases). The CDR3 is 14 residues long. V was trimmed by 1 base and J by 1 base, leaving 7 bases between them. Looked up from germline, CDR1 is SSHAT and CDR2 is FNYEAQ (reference sequence).

The chain couples TRBV12-5 to TRBJ2-4; 7 nucleotides match TRBD2. CDR1 and CDR2 from the germline V gene are LGHNT and FRNRAP. The CDR3 sequence is 18 residues long. The V and J ends lost 4 bases and 0 bases, in that order; junction bases with no gene match: 12. This chain's CDR3 is CASGSSPGLLLAKNIQYF. The DNA of the CDR3 is TGTGCTAGTGGTTCGAGCCCGGGACTATTACTAGCCAAAAACATTCAGTACTTC.

J is TRBJ2-5 and V is TRBV10-3; D is perhaps TRBD2 (7 bases). The tail of the sequence fits TRBJ2-7 better, so the J call may be wrong. The CDR3 has 17 residues. Germline CDR1 ENHRY, CDR2 SYGVKD. The CDR3 is CAISEPQMGGPGYEQYF. CDR3 bases: TGTGCCATCAGTGAGCCTCAGATGGGGGGGCCGGGCTACGAGCAGTACTTC.

The J gene is TRBJ1-5, the V gene TRBV9; no definite D call. Trimming left V 3 bases short and J 4 bases short, with 14 bases between. The CDR3 consists of 15 residues. Germline CDR1 and CDR2: SGDLS and YYNGEE. The CDR3 nucleotides are TGTGCCAGCAGCGCGGGTACCAACCAAAATCAGCCCCAGCATTTT. This sequence encodes CASSAGTNQNQPQHF.

The rearrangement uses TRBV4-1 and TRBJ1-1; D gene ambiguous. CDR1 and CDR2 (germline): MGHRA, YSYEKL. V was clipped by 4 bases and J by 0 bases, with 9 bases between them. The CDR3 has 14 residues. The CDR3 nucleotides read TGCGCCAGCAGCCCTTCCCCCGTGAACACTGAAGCTTTCTTT. This gives the protein CASSPSPVNTEAFF.

The V and J genes are TRBV5-6 and TRBJ1-1, with D maybe TRBD1 (5 bases). CDR3 length: 16 residues. In germline, CDR1 is SGHDT, CDR2 YYEEEE. V lost 4 bases to trimming and J lost 1 base, with 17 bases between them. As DNA, the CDR3 is TGTGCCAGCAGCCCGCGTTTAGGGAGGGGGAACACTGAAGCTTTCTTT. Translation: CASSPRLGRGNTEAFF.

This chain uses TRBV5-1 with TRBJ1-1; D may be TRBD1 (5 bases). V was trimmed by 4 bases and J by 0 bases, leaving 19 bases between them. CDR1 and CDR2 (germline): SGHRS, YFSETQ. The CDR3 contains 17 residues. The CDR3 DNA reads as TGCGCCAGCAGCGTGACAGTCAACCCCCCCATGAACACTGAAGCTTTCTTT. As protein: CASSVTVNPPMNTEAFF.